The T cell receptor (beta chain) described here comes from a study of human versus mouse CDR3 diversity and MHC coevolution (dated by TCRdb to about 2017). For the study in its entirety: The immunoSEQ assay was reported to detect one in 200,000 T cells and to minimize multiplex PCR amplification bias. Across mouse and human samples, the number of valid reads per sample ranged from about 0.6 x 10^7 to 1.7 x 10^7. Repertoires of human naive CD4 T cells were used as a reference for TCR selection on multiple MHC II alleles and were compared against human-TCR-locus transgenic mice carrying single MHC II. Three healthy volunteer blood donors made up the human cohort, with one aged 30 to 39, one aged 40 to 50 and one aged 60 to 70 at collection.

General conclusions and limits of the study: Repertoire diversity was not considered directly comparable between humans and mice because human T cells were selected on over 5 MHC II alleles. Among all compared groups, two of the three human donors had the lowest clonal inequality scores. On average, humans had more CDR3 deletions and insertions than mice, indicating greater exonuclease and TdT activity. According to iCHAO1 estimates, humans had the largest TCR beta repertoire, 1.5 million to 2 million clonotypes, which was attributed likely to selection by multiple MHC II molecules.

The CDR3 goes from the cysteine to the phenylalanine over 15 residues. Of all the DNA, just the CDR3 is kept, 45 bases in frame from base 1. CDR1 and CDR2 are read off the germline V gene (reference sequence) as MNHNY and SVGAGI. V loses 5 bases at its end and J loses 0 bases; junction bases beyond the gene matches: 7. The QIAGEN blood and tissue kit was used to extract genomic DNA from sorted cells, and the DNA was quantified on a NanoDrop 1000. TCR alpha and beta chains were deep sequenced and quantified on the immunoSEQ platform using multiplex PCR of genomic DNA. In the authors' own workflow: IMGT gene and region definitions were used for annotation of the TCR sequences. As a stand-in for the preselection repertoire, out-of-frame rearrangements were used and set against in-frame clonotypes. The iCHAO1 estimator provided with the immunoSEQ platform was used to estimate repertoire size. A Gini index based on the Lorenz curve was applied to in-frame amino acid clonotypes to measure clonal inequality. Shared clonotypes were counted with the intersect function of the R package tcR, and similarity was scored with the Jaccard index. Frequencies of V, J and V-J usage were subjected to principal component analysis with the R prcomp function, without normalization. The immuneACCESS repertoire file appears here via TCRdb, limited to in-frame rearrangements. These files lack a portion of the clones; in checked studies, under half of the deficit traces to unresolved V genes, and the cause of the others is not known. V and J calls and clone size follow that table, whereas D and trimming were derived from the DNA. Within this sample are roughly 86,000 clones, with just under 95% of them counted one time only. Of the sample, roughly 1.3% is held by the ten largest clones.

A word on this clone: The specificity of this receptor is unknown. It has no much larger one-base neighbor in the sample; base qualities were not kept.

Naive CD4 T cells, defined as CD45RO-negative and CD62L-positive, were isolated from PBMCs by fluorescence-activated cell sorting. From each donor, about 50 ml of fresh peripheral blood was taken, and Ficoll density centrifugation was then used to isolate PBMCs. Sorting was performed on a FACSAria III instrument, with purity above 95% for all samples. The chain links TRBV6-6 with TRBJ2-7; 7 middle bases align to TRBD1. The source of this sequence is a person aged 25-75 years in good health. The sample consisted of naive CD4+ T cells from blood. The cell subset or site tag for this specimen amounts to: CD45RO-negative CD62L-positive naive CD4 T cells. The sequenced DNA is TGTGCCAGCAGTCCGACCGGGACAGCCTCCTACGAGCAGTACTTC. This encodes CASSPTGTASYEQYF.